This T cell receptor beta chain originates from a study of blood T cell repertoires in COVID-19. Study background: Italy, Spain and the United States were the sources of the convalescent and acute COVID-19 samples. The cDNA or gDNA used as material had been derived from T cells, B-cell-depleted T cells, or PBMCs.

Germline V gene lookup returns CDR1 MRHNA and CDR2 SNTAGT. The CDR3 consists of 15 residues. The junction had 6 bases not matched to a gene; V was cut back by 6 bases and J by 4 bases. This clone was counted a few times. Authors' analysis steps: Estimation of nucleated cell counts was performed using reference gene primer amplification. This table comes from immunoSEQ multiplex PCR, and its TCRdb copy is limited to in-frame clones, with some not included. V, J and clone size are taken as reported in that table, and D and trimming were inferred from the DNA itself. The table records approximately 350,000 clones, 80% to 90% of them present only once.

The J gene is TRBJ2-3, the V gene TRBV6-4, with TRBD2 identical over 11 bases. What was sequenced was peripheral blood. The clonotype was recovered from a man aged 30-40 years with active or convalescent COVID-19. The chain's CDR3 is CASSVSGRAPDTQYF. CDR3 nucleotides: TGTGCCAGCAGCGTTAGCGGGAGGGCCCCAGATACGCAGTATTTT.